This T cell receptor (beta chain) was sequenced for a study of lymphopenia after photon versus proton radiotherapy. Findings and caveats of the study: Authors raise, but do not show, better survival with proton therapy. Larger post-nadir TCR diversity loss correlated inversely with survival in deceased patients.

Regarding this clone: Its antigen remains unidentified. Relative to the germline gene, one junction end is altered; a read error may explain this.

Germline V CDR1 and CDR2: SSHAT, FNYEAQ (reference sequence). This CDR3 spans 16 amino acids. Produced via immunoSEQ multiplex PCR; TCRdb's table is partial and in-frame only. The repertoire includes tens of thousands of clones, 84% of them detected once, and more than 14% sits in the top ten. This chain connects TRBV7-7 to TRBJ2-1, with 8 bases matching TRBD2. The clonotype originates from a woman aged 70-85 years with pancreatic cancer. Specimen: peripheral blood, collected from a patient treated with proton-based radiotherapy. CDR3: CASSPSPSGSGNEQFF. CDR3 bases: TGTGCTAGCAGCCCTAGTCCCAGCGGGAGTGGCAATGAGCAGTTCTTC.